The clone carrying this T cell receptor beta chain appeared a few times. The data stem from a study of PD-L1 blockade in urothelial cancer. Across the study: Each participant's history included 0 to 3 prior chemotherapy regimens.

Here immunoSEQ multiplex PCR was the method, and the copy in TCRdb shows in-frame clones only, minus some. The repertoire consists of more than 400 clones, with roughly 37% occurring once and the leading ten covering about 18%. CDR1 is SGHDN, CDR2 FVKESK, per germline. This CDR3 contains 13 residues. J was trimmed by 7 bases and V by 4 bases; bases with no gene match: 2. The source is a man between 60 and 75 years old with urothelial cancer. The sample here was tumor tissue, taken before atezolizumab (anti-PD-L1) treatment. The genes are TRBV14 and TRBJ1-3; 9 bases match TRBD1. CDR3 sequence reads: CASSLDRGNTIYF. Written as DNA, the CDR3 is TGTGCCAGCAGCCTTGACAGGGGGAACACCATATATTTT.